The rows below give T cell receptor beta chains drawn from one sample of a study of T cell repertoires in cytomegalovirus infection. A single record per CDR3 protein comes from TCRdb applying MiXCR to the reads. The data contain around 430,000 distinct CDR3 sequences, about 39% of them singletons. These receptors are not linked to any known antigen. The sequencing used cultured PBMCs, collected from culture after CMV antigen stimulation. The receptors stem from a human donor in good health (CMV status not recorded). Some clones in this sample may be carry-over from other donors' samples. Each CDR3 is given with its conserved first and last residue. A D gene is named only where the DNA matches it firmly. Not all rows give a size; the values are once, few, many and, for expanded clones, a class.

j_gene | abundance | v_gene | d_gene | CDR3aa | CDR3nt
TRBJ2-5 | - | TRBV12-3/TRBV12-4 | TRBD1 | CASRPGTGVLQETQYF | TGTGCCAGCAGGCCCGGGACAGGGGTTCTCCAAGAGACCCAGTACTTC
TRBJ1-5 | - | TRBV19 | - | CASSIRFQAPNQPQHF | TGTGCCAGTAGTATTCGGTTCCAGGCCCCGAATCAGCCCCAGCATTTT
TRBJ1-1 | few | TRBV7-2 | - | CASKSDRNTEAFF | TGTGCCAGCAAATCGGACAGGAACACTGAAGCTTTCTTT
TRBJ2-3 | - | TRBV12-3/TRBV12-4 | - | CASSFATGADTQYF | TGTGCCAGCAGTTTCGCAACGGGGGCAGATACGCAGTATTTT
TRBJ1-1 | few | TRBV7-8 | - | CASSLLVGPQSLSRTTEAFF | TGTGCCAGCAGCTTATTGGTAGGGCCTCAATCCCTTTCCCGAACAACTGAAGCTTTCTTT
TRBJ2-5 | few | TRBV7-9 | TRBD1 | CASSPTRDRVGSETQYF | TGTGCCAGCAGCCCAACGAGGGACAGGGTAGGTTCAGAGACCCAGTACTTC
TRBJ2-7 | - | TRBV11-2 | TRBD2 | CASSSLAGHYEQYF | TGTGCCAGCAGCTCTCTAGCGGGACACTACGAGCAGTACTTC
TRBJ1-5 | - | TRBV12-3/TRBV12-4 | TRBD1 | CASSKIQGFRQPQHF | TGTGCCAGCAGTAAGATACAGGGGTTCCGCCAGCCCCAGCATTTT
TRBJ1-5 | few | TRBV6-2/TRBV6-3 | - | CASSYTNSNQPQHF | TGTGCCAGCAGTTACACGAATAGCAATCAGCCCCAGCATTTT
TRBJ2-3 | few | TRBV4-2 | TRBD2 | CASSQEGLAGGVDTQYF | TGTGCCAGCAGCCAAGAGGGACTAGCGGGGGGTGTAGATACGCAGTATTTT
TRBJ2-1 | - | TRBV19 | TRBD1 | CASSAGDRGQRFF | TGTGCCAGTAGTGCCGGGGACAGGGGGCAGCGGTTCTTC
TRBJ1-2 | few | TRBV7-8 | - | CASSLVGTYTF | TGTGCCAGCAGCTTAGTGGGGACGTACACCTTC
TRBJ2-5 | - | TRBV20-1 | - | CSARDPIQVETQYF | TGCAGTGCTAGAGACCCAATCCAGGTGGAGACCCAGTACTTC
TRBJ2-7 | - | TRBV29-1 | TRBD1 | CSVDRGTGAHEQYF | TGCAGCGTTGATCGAGGGACAGGGGCCCACGAGCAGTACTTC
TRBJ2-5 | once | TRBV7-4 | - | CASSLGGDAQQETQYF | TGTGCCAGCAGCTTAGGTGGTGACGCACAGCAAGAGACCCAGTACTTC
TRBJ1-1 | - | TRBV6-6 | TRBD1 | CATGTALNTEAFF | TGTGCCACCGGGACAGCTCTTAACACTGAAGCTTTCTTT
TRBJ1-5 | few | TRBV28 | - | CASRPGADQPQHF | TGTGCCAGCAGACCAGGGGCGGATCAGCCCCAGCATTTT
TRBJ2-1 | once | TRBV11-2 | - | CASSQARRNRYNEQFF | TGTGCCAGCAGCCAGGCTCGGCGTAACAGATACAATGAGCAGTTCTTC
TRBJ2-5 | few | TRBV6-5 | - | CASSWTRETQYF | TGTGCCAGCAGTTGGACGAGGGAGACCCAGTACTTC
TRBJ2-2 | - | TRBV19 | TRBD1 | CASIQGSGTGELFF | TGTGCCAGTATACAGGGGTCGGGCACCGGGGAGCTGTTTTTT
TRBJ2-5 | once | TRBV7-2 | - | CASSPGWGVETQYF | TGTGCCAGCAGCCCGGGGTGGGGGGTAGAGACCCAGTACTTC
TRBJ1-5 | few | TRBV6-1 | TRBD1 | CASRRDRGSNQPQHF | TGTGCCAGCAGGAGGGACAGGGGGAGCAATCAGCCCCAGCATTTT
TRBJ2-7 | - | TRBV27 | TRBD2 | CASSPRPPLAVAFYEQYF | TGTGCCAGCAGTCCGCGTCCCCCCCTAGCGGTCGCCTTCTACGAGCAGTACTTC
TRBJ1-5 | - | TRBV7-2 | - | CASSTHLQGPRQPQHF | TGTGCCAGCAGCACCCACCTTCAGGGGCCCCGTCAGCCCCAGCATTTT
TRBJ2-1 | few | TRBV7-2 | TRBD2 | CASSLAGGPGDEQFF | TGTGCCAGCAGCCTAGCGGGAGGCCCGGGGGATGAGCAGTTCTTC
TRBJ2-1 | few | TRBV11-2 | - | CASSFLRGEQFF | TGTGCCAGCAGCTTTCTAAGGGGTGAGCAGTTCTTC
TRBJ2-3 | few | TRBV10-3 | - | CAISDPGTSPDTQYF | TGTGCCATCAGTGATCCCGGGACTTCCCCAGATACGCAGTATTTT
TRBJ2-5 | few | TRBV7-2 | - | CASALGLTPSQTQYF | TGTGCCAGTGCACTAGGGCTGACTCCGAGTCAGACCCAGTACTTC
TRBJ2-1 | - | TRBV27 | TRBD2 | CASSFGSGNDEQFF | TGTGCCAGCAGTTTTGGTAGCGGGAACGATGAGCAGTTCTTC
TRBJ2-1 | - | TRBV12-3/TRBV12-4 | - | CASSPPAGHSPRQFF | TGTGCCAGCAGTCCACCCGCGGGGCACTCACCTCGGCAGTTCTTC
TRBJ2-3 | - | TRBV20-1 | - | CSARDRGDSTDTQYF | TGCAGTGCTAGAGATAGGGGAGATAGCACAGATACGCAGTATTTT
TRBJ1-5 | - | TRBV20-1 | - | CSASRGSSNQPQHF | TGCAGTGCTAGTCGGGGAAGTAGCAATCAGCCCCAGCATTTT
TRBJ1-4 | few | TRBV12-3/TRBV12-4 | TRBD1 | CASSPDRGQEKLFF | TGTGCCAGCAGCCCTGACAGGGGGCAGGAAAAACTGTTTTTT
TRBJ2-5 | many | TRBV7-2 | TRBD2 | CASSPTLTSDETQYF | TGTGCCAGCAGCCCCACGCTGACTAGCGACGAGACCCAGTACTTC
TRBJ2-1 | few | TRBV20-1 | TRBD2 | CSASLAGAGNEQFF | TGCAGTGCTAGTCTAGCGGGAGCAGGCAATGAGCAGTTCTTC
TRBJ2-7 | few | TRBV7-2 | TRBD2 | CASSSAAGVGEQYF | TGTGCCAGCAGCTCCGCTGCGGGGGTCGGCGAGCAGTACTTC
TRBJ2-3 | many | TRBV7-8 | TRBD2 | CASSLGGRAGVRHTQYF | TGTGCCAGCAGCTTAGGCGGGCGGGCGGGAGTACGTCATACGCAGTATTTT